The TCR beta chain described here comes from a study of esophageal squamous cell carcinoma under preoperative chemotherapy. TCRdb passed the PCR reads through MiXCR, listing each CDR3 protein once. The table includes some 18,000 distinct CDR3 sequences, 46% detected once. As for time point: after preoperative PTX-NDP chemotherapy. The CDR3 is 20 amino acids. Looked up from germline, CDR1 is SEHNR and CDR2 is FQNEAQ (reference sequence). Trimming removed 5 bases from V and 3 bases from J; junction bases left unmatched: 18. The sample here was taken from a patient given preoperative chemotherapy. This sequence was found in a human donor with esophageal squamous cell carcinoma. The donor label of this sample is uncertain. The chain links TRBV7-9 to TRBJ2-7; TRBD2 aligns across 14 bases. CDR3 sequence (DNA): TGTGCCAGCAGCCGGGGAGGACTAGCGGGAGGTTCCGGTTCTATCTACGAGCAGTACTTC. Amino acid sequence: CASSRGGLAGGSGSIYEQYF. Supplemented by reference TRBV7-9 and TRBJ2-7, the full variable domain reads DTGVSQNPRHKITKRGQNVTFRCDPISEHNRLYWYRQTLGQGPEFLTYFQNEAQLEKSRLLSDRFSAERPKGSFSTLEIQRTEQGDSAMYLCASSRGGLAGGSGSIYEQYFGPGTRLTVT.